This TCR beta chain was captured in a study of beta chain features in type 1 diabetes (dated by TCRdb to between 2018 and 2020). With respect to the entire study: No differences in mean age, gender distribution, total cell number or subset yield were found between patients and healthy donors. A total of 100 million to 110 million sorted cells were examined across all samples, and a strong correlation was observed between cell number per subset and RNA yield. In the study, TCRB repertoires of sorted circulating CD4+ T cell subsets from recently diagnosed type 1 diabetes patients were compared with those of matched healthy donors. Regulatory and stem cell-like memory subsets were isolated from only 8 patients and about 8 healthy donors, whereas naive and central memory subsets came from all 28 donors.

Each donor gave one peripheral blood draw, averaging around 0.11 L, which was collected into heparinised tubes. Naive, central memory, regulatory and stem cell-like memory CD4+ T cells were sorted on a BD FACSAria II using a panel including CD45RO, CCR7, CD25, CD127, CD95 and CD27. All sorted populations exceeded 95% purity. PBMCs were isolated immediately by Lymphoprep density gradient centrifugation and stained directly without culture. So that batch effects would be minimized, each experiment stained and sorted samples in pairs, pairing one healthy donor with one patient. V and J are trimmed by 7 bases and 1 base, and the gene matches miss 6 bases of the junction. The germline V gene gives CDR1 as ENHRY and CDR2 as SYGVKD. Including cysteine and phenylalanine, the CDR3 has 14 amino acids. The read is trimmed to its CDR3 DNA, 42 bases read in frame from base 1. General conclusions and limits of the study: Because cDNA was sequenced instead of genomic DNA, activated cells with high expression could be over-represented, although the groups did not differ in activation or CD3 levels. Naive, central memory and regulatory TCRB repertoires appeared to be more alike among patients than among healthy donors. Because the HLA sub-analyses included only small numbers of individuals, any influence of HLA type on TCRB rearrangement was left unresolved. In all four CD4+ subsets, TCRB CDR3 length was moderately but significantly shorter in type 1 diabetes patients. PCR might favor shorter templates, but patient and control samples were amplified and corrected together, so any skew would affect both groups equally. Fewer insertions and more nucleotide deletions at VDJ recombination sites were observed in patients with type 1 diabetes, implying thymic rearrangement abnormalities.

The High Capacity cDNA Reverse Transcription Kit was used to reverse transcribe all of the isolated RNA, meaning that expressed TCRB transcripts were what got sequenced. Naive, central memory and regulatory T cell samples underwent deep immunoSEQ sequencing, averaging about 3.5 million total reads per sample. Sorted cells were lysed in RLT buffer and RNA was extracted with DNase-treated RNeasy Micro or Mini kits, depending on cell number. Each cell subset was processed on its own to prevent cross-contamination, while patient and healthy donor samples were processed together. The immunoSEQ multiplex PCR was used to amplify TCRB sequences from cDNA, generating 87-bp fragments that spanned the CDR3 region. Amplicons were sequenced on the Illumina HiSeq platform. The published analysis was carried out like this. PCR bias was corrected computationally using synthetic template baselines, and reads within Hamming distance 2 were collapsed, with unmergeable singletons discarded. Reads were aligned against IMGT so that V, D and J genes, CDR3 length and insertions or deletions at six rearrangement sites could be assigned. Within each subset, clonotype counts were normalized to sorted cell number, after which true diversity and Gini coefficients were computed with the tcR R package. The overlap coefficient, calculated on TCRB nucleotide sequences, was used to measure repertoire sharing. As a proxy for the pre-selection repertoire, out-of-frame TCRB sequences from naive cells were analyzed. As stored in TCRdb, this immuneACCESS dataset retains in-frame rearrangements with V and J assigned. A fraction of the clones does not appear; measured against another copy, unresolved V genes explain less than half of the discrepancy, and the remainder lacks a known reason. Clone size and the V and J calls come from that table; the DNA yielded D and trimming. For this sample there are 330,000 or so clones; roughly 12% appear just once. The ten largest clonotypes hold approximately 0.011% of the sample.

Concerning this clone: Its target antigen remains unknown. Base quality data are lacking; no much larger clone is found one base away.

The clonotype was recovered from a woman aged 18-29 years with type 1 diabetes. Sequencing was performed on naive CD4+ T cells from blood. The cell subset or site tag for this specimen amounts to: true naive CD4+ T cells. The chain employs TRBV10-3 and TRBJ1-1, with TRBD1 matching 7 junction bases. The CDR3 sequence is CAINEGAANTEAFF. The nucleotide sequence is given as TGTGCCATCAACGAGGGGGCGGCGAACACTGAAGCTTTCTTT.